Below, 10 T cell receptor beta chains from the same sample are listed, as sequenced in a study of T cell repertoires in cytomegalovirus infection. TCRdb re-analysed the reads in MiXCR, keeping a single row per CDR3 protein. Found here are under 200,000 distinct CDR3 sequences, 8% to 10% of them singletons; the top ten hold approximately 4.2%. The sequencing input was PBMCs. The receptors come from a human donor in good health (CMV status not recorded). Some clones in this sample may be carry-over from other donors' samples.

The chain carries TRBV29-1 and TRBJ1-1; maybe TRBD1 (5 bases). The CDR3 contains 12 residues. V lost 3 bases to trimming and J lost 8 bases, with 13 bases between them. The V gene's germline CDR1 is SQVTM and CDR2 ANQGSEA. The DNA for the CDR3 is TGCAGCGTTGATGGCGTGGGGGTGGAAGCTTTCTTT. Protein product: CSVDGVGVEAFF.

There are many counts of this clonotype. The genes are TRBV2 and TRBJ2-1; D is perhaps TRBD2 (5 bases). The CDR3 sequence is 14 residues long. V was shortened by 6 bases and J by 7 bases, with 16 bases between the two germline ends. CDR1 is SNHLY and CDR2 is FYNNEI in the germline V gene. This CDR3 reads CASSRGGSRNEQFF. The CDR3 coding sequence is TGTGCCAGCAGCCGCGGAGGAAGTAGAAATGAGCAGTTCTTC.

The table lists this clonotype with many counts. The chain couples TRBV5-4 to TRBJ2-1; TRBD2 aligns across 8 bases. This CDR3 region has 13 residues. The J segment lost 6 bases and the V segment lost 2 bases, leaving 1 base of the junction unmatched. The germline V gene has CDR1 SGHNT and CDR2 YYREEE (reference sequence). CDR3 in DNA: TGTGCCAGCAGCTTAGGGACTAGCAATGAGCAGTTCTTC. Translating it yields CASSLGTSNEQFF.

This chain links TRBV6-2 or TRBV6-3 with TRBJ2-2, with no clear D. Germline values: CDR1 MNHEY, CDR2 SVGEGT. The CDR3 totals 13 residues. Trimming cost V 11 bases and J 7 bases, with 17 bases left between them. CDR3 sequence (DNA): TGTGCCTCAGGTCCCCCCTTGGGCGGGGAGCTGTTTTTT. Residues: CASGPPLGGELFF.

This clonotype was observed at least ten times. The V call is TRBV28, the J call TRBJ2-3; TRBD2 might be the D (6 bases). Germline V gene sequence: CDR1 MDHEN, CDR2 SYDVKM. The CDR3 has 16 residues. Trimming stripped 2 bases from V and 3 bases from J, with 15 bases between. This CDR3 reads CASSLVVGLKTDTQYF. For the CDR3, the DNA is TGTGCCAGCAGTTTAGTCGTCGGACTAAAAACAGATACGCAGTATTTT. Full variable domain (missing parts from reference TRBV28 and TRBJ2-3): DVKVTQSSRYLVKRTGEKVFLECVQDMDHENMFWYRQDPGLGLRLIYFSYDVKMKEKGDIPEGYSVSREKKERFSLILESASTNQTSMYLCASSLVVGLKTDTQYFGPGTRLTVL.

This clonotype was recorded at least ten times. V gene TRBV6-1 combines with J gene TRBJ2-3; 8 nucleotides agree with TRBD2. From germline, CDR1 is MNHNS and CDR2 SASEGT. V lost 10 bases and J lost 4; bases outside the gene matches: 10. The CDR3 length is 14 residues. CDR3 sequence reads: CATTRGGQADTQYF. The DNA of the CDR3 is TGTGCCACCACCCGGGGGGGCCAGGCAGATACGCAGTATTTT.

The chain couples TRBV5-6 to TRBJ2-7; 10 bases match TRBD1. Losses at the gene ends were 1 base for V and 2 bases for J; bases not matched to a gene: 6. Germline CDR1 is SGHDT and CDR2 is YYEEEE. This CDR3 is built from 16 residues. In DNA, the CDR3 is TGTGCCAGCAGCTTGTTGGTGGGGACAGGGGCCTACGAGCAGTACTTC. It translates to CASSLLVGTGAYEQYF.

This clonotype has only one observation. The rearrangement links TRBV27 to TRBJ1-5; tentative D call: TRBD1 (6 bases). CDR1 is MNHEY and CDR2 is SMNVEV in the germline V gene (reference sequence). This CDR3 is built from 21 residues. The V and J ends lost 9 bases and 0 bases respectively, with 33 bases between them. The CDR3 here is CASGNREVHLNSHLSNQPQHF. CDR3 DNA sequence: TGTGCCAGTGGGAACAGGGAAGTCCACCTGAATTCTCATCTTAGCAATCAGCCCCAGCATTTT.

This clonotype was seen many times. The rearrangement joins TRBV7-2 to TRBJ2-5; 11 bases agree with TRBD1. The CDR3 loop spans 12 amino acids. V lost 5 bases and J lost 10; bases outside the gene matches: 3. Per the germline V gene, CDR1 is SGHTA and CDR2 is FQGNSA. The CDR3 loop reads CASSRTGGFQYF. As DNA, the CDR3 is TGTGCCAGCAGCCGGACAGGGGGCTTCCAGTACTTC.

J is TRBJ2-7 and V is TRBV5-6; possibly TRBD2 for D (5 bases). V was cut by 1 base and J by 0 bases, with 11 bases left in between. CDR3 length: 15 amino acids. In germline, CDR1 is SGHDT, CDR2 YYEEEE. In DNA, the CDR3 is TGTGCCAGCAGCTTGTGGGGTGGGAGCTCCTACGAGCAGTACTTC. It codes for CASSLWGGSSYEQYF.